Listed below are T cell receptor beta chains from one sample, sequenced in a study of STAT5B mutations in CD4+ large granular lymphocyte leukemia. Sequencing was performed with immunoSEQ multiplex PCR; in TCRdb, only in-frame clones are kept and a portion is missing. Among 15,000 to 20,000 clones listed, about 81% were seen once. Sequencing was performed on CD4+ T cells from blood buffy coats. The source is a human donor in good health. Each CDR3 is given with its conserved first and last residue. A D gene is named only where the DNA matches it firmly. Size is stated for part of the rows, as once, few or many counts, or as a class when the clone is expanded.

CDR3 protein: CASSVGTGGQPQHF
CDR3 DNA: TGTGCCAGCAGCGTCGGGACAGGGGGTCAGCCCCAGCATTTT
V gene: TRBV11-2
clone size: .
D gene: TRBD1
J gene: TRBJ1-5

CDR3 protein: CASSESGTSGRSTDTQYF
CDR3 DNA: TGCGCCAGCAGTGAATCCGGGACTAGCGGGAGAAGCACAGATACGCAGTATTTT
V gene: TRBV10-1
clone size: .
D gene: TRBD2
J gene: TRBJ2-3

CDR3 protein: CASSEVRGARGNEQFF
CDR3 DNA: TGTGCCAGCAGCGAGGTTAGGGGGGCGCGAGGCAATGAGCAGTTCTTC
V gene: TRBV7-8
clone size: .
D gene: .
J gene: TRBJ2-1

CDR3 protein: CASSFGDPYEQYF
CDR3 DNA: TGTGCCAGCAGCTTTGGGGACCCCTACGAGCAGTACTTC
V gene: TRBV11-1
clone size: .
D gene: .
J gene: TRBJ2-7

CDR3 protein: CASSEVRGRYSNQPQHF
CDR3 DNA: TGTGCCAGCAGTGAAGTACGAGGACGGTATAGCAATCAGCCCCAGCATTTT
V gene: TRBV6-1
clone size: .
D gene: .
J gene: TRBJ1-5

CDR3 protein: CASSPGQSYEQYF
CDR3 DNA: TGTGCCAGCTCACCTGGGCAGTCCTACGAGCAGTACTTC
V gene: TRBV18
clone size: .
D gene: .
J gene: TRBJ2-7

CDR3 protein: CASSQEKYGTDTQYF
CDR3 DNA: TGTGCCAGCAGCCAAGAGAAGTACGGAACAGATACGCAGTATTTT
V gene: TRBV4-2
clone size: .
D gene: .
J gene: TRBJ2-3

CDR3 protein: CASSTGLAGTDTQYF
CDR3 DNA: TGTGCCAGTAGTACAGGACTAGCGGGCACAGATACGCAGTATTTT
V gene: TRBV19
clone size: .
D gene: TRBD2
J gene: TRBJ2-3

CDR3 protein: CASSLGEKTEAFF
CDR3 DNA: TGTGCCAGCAGCTTAGGCGAGAAGACTGAAGCTTTCTTT
V gene: TRBV11-3
clone size: .
D gene: .
J gene: TRBJ1-1

CDR3 protein: CASRPTVHQPQHF
CDR3 DNA: TGTGCCAGCAGACCGACAGTCCACCAGCCCCAGCATTTT
V gene: TRBV2
clone size: few
D gene: .
J gene: TRBJ1-5

CDR3 protein: CASSWSSGREYEQYF
CDR3 DNA: TGTGCCAGCAGTTGGTCTAGCGGGAGGGAATACGAGCAGTACTTC
V gene: TRBV6-5
clone size: .
D gene: TRBD2
J gene: TRBJ2-7

CDR3 protein: CASSSVGTSGILGSYNEQFF
CDR3 DNA: TGCGCCAGCAGTTCGGTGGGGACTAGCGGGATTTTAGGCTCCTACAATGAGCAGTTCTTC
V gene: TRBV4-1
clone size: .
D gene: TRBD2
J gene: TRBJ2-1

CDR3 protein: CAFERTNYGYTF
CDR3 DNA: TGTGCCTTCGAGCGGACTAACTATGGCTACACCTTC
V gene: TRBV30
clone size: .
D gene: .
J gene: TRBJ1-2

CDR3 protein: CASGAKETQYF
CDR3 DNA: TGTGCCAGTGGGGCCAAAGAGACCCAGTACTTC
V gene: TRBV6-6
clone size: .
D gene: .
J gene: TRBJ2-5

CDR3 protein: CASSLYGGRRGATDTQYF
CDR3 DNA: TGTGCCAGCAGCTTGTATGGCGGGAGGAGGGGAGCCACAGATACGCAGTATTTT
V gene: TRBV5-6
clone size: .
D gene: TRBD2
J gene: TRBJ2-3

CDR3 protein: CASSEADTGNTIYF
CDR3 DNA: TGTGCCAGCAGTGAAGCGGATACTGGAAACACCATATATTTT
V gene: TRBV2
clone size: .
D gene: .
J gene: TRBJ1-3

CDR3 protein: CSVDRSGTGNGNTIYF
CDR3 DNA: TGCAGCGTTGACAGGTCCGGGACAGGGAATGGAAACACCATATATTTT
V gene: TRBV29-1
clone size: .
D gene: TRBD1
J gene: TRBJ1-3

CDR3 protein: CASSSPGTSGSEQYF
CDR3 DNA: TGTGCCAGCAGCAGCCCGGGGACTAGCGGGAGCGAGCAGTACTTC
V gene: TRBV27
clone size: .
D gene: TRBD2
J gene: TRBJ2-7

CDR3 protein: CASSQTSGSAGELFF
CDR3 DNA: TGTGCCAGCAGCCAGACTAGCGGGAGTGCCGGGGAGCTGTTTTTT
V gene: TRBV11-3
clone size: .
D gene: TRBD2
J gene: TRBJ2-2

CDR3 protein: CASRPRGVYGYTF
CDR3 DNA: TGTGCCAGCAGACCACGGGGGGTCTATGGCTACACCTTC
V gene: TRBV7-9
clone size: .
D gene: .
J gene: TRBJ1-2

CDR3 protein: CASSGRDRGETQYF
CDR3 DNA: TGTGCCAGCAGTGGCCGGGACCGGGGGGAGACCCAGTACTTC
V gene: TRBV2
clone size: .
D gene: .
J gene: TRBJ2-5

CDR3 protein: CASSFRTSSPYNEQFF
CDR3 DNA: TGTGCCAGCAGCTTTAGGACTAGCAGTCCCTACAATGAGCAGTTCTTC
V gene: TRBV11-3
clone size: .
D gene: TRBD2
J gene: TRBJ2-1

CDR3 protein: CASSLSGGSYEQYF
CDR3 DNA: TGTGCCAGCAGTTTATCGGGGGGGTCCTACGAGCAGTACTTC
V gene: TRBV27
clone size: .
D gene: TRBD2
J gene: TRBJ2-7

CDR3 protein: CASRLTQKLFF
CDR3 DNA: TGTGCCAGCCGCCTGACTCAAAAACTGTTTTTT
V gene: TRBV5-5
clone size: .
D gene: .
J gene: TRBJ1-4

CDR3 protein: CASSVHRDSDQFF
CDR3 DNA: TGTGCCAGCAGTGTCCACCGGGACTCGGATCAGTTCTTC
V gene: TRBV6-1
clone size: few
D gene: .
J gene: TRBJ2-1

CDR3 protein: CASSVGALAGGETQYF
CDR3 DNA: TGTGCCAGCAGCGTAGGCGCCCTAGCGGGAGGAGAGACCCAGTACTTC
V gene: TRBV9
clone size: few
D gene: TRBD2
J gene: TRBJ2-5

CDR3 protein: CASTLDRGGTGELFF
CDR3 DNA: TGTGCCAGCACCCTGGACAGGGGGGGGACCGGGGAGCTGTTTTTT
V gene: TRBV6-1
clone size: large
D gene: TRBD1
J gene: TRBJ2-2

CDR3 protein: CSVRRPNEKLFF
CDR3 DNA: TGCAGCGTCCGCCGTCCTAATGAAAAACTGTTTTTT
V gene: TRBV29-1
clone size: few
D gene: .
J gene: TRBJ1-4

CDR3 protein: CASKSTALGTEAFF
CDR3 DNA: TGTGCCAGCAAGTCGACAGCCTTAGGGACTGAAGCTTTCTTT
V gene: TRBV6-1
clone size: .
D gene: .
J gene: TRBJ1-1

CDR3 protein: CASSQFKTDTQYF
CDR3 DNA: TGTGCCAGCAGCCAATTCAAAACAGATACGCAGTATTTT
V gene: TRBV11-3
clone size: .
D gene: .
J gene: TRBJ2-3

CDR3 protein: CASSIGNGRVNEQFF
CDR3 DNA: TGTGCCAGTAGTATAGGTAACGGGAGAGTGAATGAGCAGTTCTTC
V gene: TRBV19
clone size: .
D gene: .
J gene: TRBJ2-1

CDR3 protein: CASSGTNTGELFF
CDR3 DNA: TGTGCCAGCAGTGGAACGAACACCGGGGAGCTGTTTTTT
V gene: TRBV25-1
clone size: .
D gene: .
J gene: TRBJ2-2

CDR3 protein: CASSLYQGQGRTEAFF
CDR3 DNA: TGTGCCAGCAGCTTATATCAAGGACAGGGGAGGACTGAAGCTTTCTTT
V gene: TRBV7-2
clone size: .
D gene: TRBD1
J gene: TRBJ1-1

CDR3 protein: CAISATEGLAGGWETQYF
CDR3 DNA: TGTGCCATCAGCGCTACCGAGGGACTAGCGGGAGGGTGGGAGACCCAGTACTTC
V gene: TRBV10-3
clone size: .
D gene: TRBD2
J gene: TRBJ2-5

CDR3 protein: CSGLSSSYEQYF
CDR3 DNA: TGCAGCGGCCTCTCTAGTTCTTACGAGCAGTACTTC
V gene: TRBV29-1
clone size: .
D gene: .
J gene: TRBJ2-7

CDR3 protein: CASSRTGDTEAFF
CDR3 DNA: TGTGCCAGCAGTCGGACAGGGGACACTGAAGCTTTCTTT
V gene: TRBV6-6
clone size: .
D gene: TRBD1
J gene: TRBJ1-1

CDR3 protein: CASGGQGTGELFF
CDR3 DNA: TGTGCCAGCGGCGGACAGGGAACCGGGGAGCTGTTTTTT
V gene: TRBV2
clone size: .
D gene: TRBD1
J gene: TRBJ2-2

CDR3 protein: CATSKGTSRETQYF
CDR3 DNA: TGTGCCACCAGCAAGGGGACTAGCAGAGAGACCCAGTACTTC
V gene: TRBV15
clone size: .
D gene: TRBD2
J gene: TRBJ2-5

CDR3 protein: CASSFANQPQHF
CDR3 DNA: TGTGCCAGCAGCTTTGCGAATCAGCCCCAGCATTTT
V gene: TRBV7-2
clone size: .
D gene: .
J gene: TRBJ1-5

CDR3 protein: CASSVDTPGLAGNTGELFF
CDR3 DNA: TGTGCCAGCAGCGTAGATACCCCTGGACTAGCGGGTAACACCGGGGAGCTGTTTTTT
V gene: TRBV9
clone size: .
D gene: TRBD2
J gene: TRBJ2-2

CDR3 protein: CASSPPGTGVHEQYF
CDR3 DNA: TGTGCCAGCTCACCGCCCGGGACAGGGGTCCACGAGCAGTACTTC
V gene: TRBV18
clone size: .
D gene: TRBD1
J gene: TRBJ2-7

CDR3 protein: CASIYRGQVSYEQYF
CDR3 DNA: TGTGCCAGCATATACCGGGGACAGGTCTCCTACGAGCAGTACTTC
V gene: TRBV5-6
clone size: once
D gene: TRBD1
J gene: TRBJ2-7

CDR3 protein: CASSQDNAAGTYEQYF
CDR3 DNA: TGTGCCAGCAGCCAAGATAACGCAGCGGGCACCTACGAGCAGTACTTC
V gene: TRBV14
clone size: .
D gene: .
J gene: TRBJ2-7

CDR3 protein: CASSFTRGAYNEQFF
CDR3 DNA: TGTGCCAGCAGCTTTACCCGCGGGGCTTACAATGAGCAGTTCTTC
V gene: TRBV7-2
clone size: .
D gene: .
J gene: TRBJ2-1

CDR3 protein: CASSWEAGIGYEQYF
CDR3 DNA: TGTGCCAGCAGTTGGGAAGCGGGGATCGGCTACGAGCAGTACTTC
V gene: TRBV27
clone size: .
D gene: TRBD2
J gene: TRBJ2-7

CDR3 protein: CASSLTGVRWGNIQYF
CDR3 DNA: TGTGCCAGCAGTTTAACAGGGGTCCGCTGGGGGAACATTCAGTACTTC
V gene: TRBV28
clone size: once
D gene: TRBD1
J gene: TRBJ2-4

CDR3 protein: CSVEDPPLIQQRDRANEQFF
CDR3 DNA: TGCAGCGTTGAAGACCCCCCCCTAATCCAACAGCGGGACAGGGCTAATGAGCAGTTCTTC
V gene: TRBV29-1
clone size: .
D gene: TRBD1
J gene: TRBJ2-1